This T cell receptor (beta chain) derives from a study of blood T cell repertoires in COVID-19. Study-wide background: Researchers got acute and convalescent COVID-19 samples from the United States, Italy and Spain.

Profiling relied on immunoSEQ multiplex PCR, and the TCRdb table lists in-frame clones only, not all of them. The repertoire holds around 75,000 clones, with roughly 89% as singletons. Specimen: peripheral blood. The sequence derives from a man between 60 and 75 years old with acute or convalescent COVID-19.

The chain's CDR3 is CATSRTGLNYGYTF. The DNA for the CDR3 is TGTGCCACCAGCCGGACAGGTTTAAACTATGGCTACACCTTC. The V and J genes are TRBV24-1 and TRBJ1-2; TRBD1 aligns across 7 bases. V lost 7 bases to trimming and J lost 2 bases; unmatched junction nucleotides: 6. Germline loops: CDR1 KGHDR, CDR2 SFDVKD. This CDR3 has 14 amino acids.